This paragraph reports one TCR beta chain. The junction does not match germline at one end; this may be a read error. Authors of the study amplified TCR beta CDR3 regions from RNA transcripts. TCR CDR3 regions were first amplified by RT-PCR with HTBI primers. Via MiXCR, TCRdb re-called the multiplex PCR reads, giving one row per CDR3 protein. The repertoire includes 700,000 to 950,000 distinct CDR3 sequences, under 45% of them detected once, and roughly 31% sits in the top ten. Disease duration under 2 months; hyperthyroidism patients were aged 18 to 65. Criteria for exclusion of patients were uncontrolled infection, other autoimmune disease, pregnancy or lactation. Diagnoses were made from clinical symptoms, serum measures (thyroxine and TRAb), thyroid ultrasound and orbital computed tomography. The data originate from a study of T cells in Graves' hyperthyroidism and ophthalmopathy. Germline CDR1 WSHSY, CDR2 SAAADI. The CDR3 is made up of 18 amino acids.

This sequence originates from a woman in her forties with Graves' hyperthyroidism. This chain connects TRBV10-2 to TRBJ1-1; weak D call: TRBD1 (5 bases). The sample was blood. CDR3 sequence reads: CAGRASSHPPGVGDEAFF. In DNA, the CDR3 is TGCGCCGGCAGGGCCAGTAGCCACCCGCCGGGGGTTGGGGATGAAGCTTTCTTT.